A single sample gave rise to the 18 T cell receptor beta chains below, sequenced in a study of blood T cell repertoires in COVID-19. The protocol was immunoSEQ multiplex PCR, while the TCRdb copy is restricted to in-frame clones and leaves out a portion. The table includes 90,000 to 110,000 clones, 84% detected once. Sample: peripheral blood. The source is a woman older than 75 with active or convalescent COVID-19.

The chain combines TRBV5-4 with TRBJ1-1; TRBD1 matches 8 bases. Germline CDR1 and CDR2: SGHNT and YYREEE (reference sequence). CDR3 length: 17 amino acids. The V segment lost 2 bases and the J segment 1 base; nucleotides outside the gene matches: 10. The CDR3 here is CASSFRQGTRTNTEAFF. DNA for the CDR3: TGTGCCAGCAGCTTTAGACAGGGGACGAGAACGAACACTGAAGCTTTCTTT.

The CDR3 spells CASSYRGYPSEAFF. In DNA form, the CDR3 reads TGTGCCAGCAGTTATAGGGGGTATCCGTCTGAAGCTTTCTTT. The J gene is TRBJ1-1, the V gene TRBV6-5; a possible D gene is TRBD1 (6 bases). The CDR3 totals 14 residues. V lost 3 bases and J 6 bases, leaving 14 bases between the germline ends. In germline, CDR1 is MNHEY, CDR2 SVGAGI.

CDR3 residues: CASSPPPAGGETQYF. CDR3 in DNA: TGTGCCAGCAGCCCACCGCCAGCGGGGGGGGAGACCCAGTACTTC. This chain joins TRBV3-1 (or the pseudogene TRBV3-2) and TRBJ2-5; 10 bases match TRBD2. The CDR3 is made up of 15 amino acids. In germline, CDR1 is LGHDT, CDR2 YNNKEL (reference sequence). The V segment lost 4 bases and the J segment 5 bases; nucleotides outside the gene matches: 7.

The genes are TRBV7-8 and TRBJ2-1, with D maybe TRBD2 (6 bases). V gave up 5 bases and J gave up 5 bases, with 16 bases separating them. Germline-derived CDR1 and CDR2 are SGHVS and FQNEAQ. CDR3 length: 15 amino acids. CDR3 protein: CASSRVRIADNEQFF. CDR3 in DNA: TGTGCCAGCAGCCGCGTGAGGATAGCGGACAATGAGCAGTTCTTC.

This rearrangement joins TRBV20-1 to TRBJ2-7; maybe TRBD2 (7 bases). The V gene's germline CDR1 is DFQATT and CDR2 SNEGSKA (reference sequence). Trimming cost V 7 bases and J 2 bases, with 9 bases left between them. The CDR3 runs to 11 residues. The CDR3 is CSEGGAYEQYF. CDR3 sequence (DNA): TGCAGTGAGGGGGGGGCCTACGAGCAGTACTTC.

This chain links TRBV27 with TRBJ1-6; 9 nucleotides agree with TRBD1. Germline CDR1 and CDR2: MNHEY and SMNVEV (reference sequence). Unmatched junction bases numbered 8, after V lost 5 bases and J lost 6 bases. The CDR3 extends over 16 amino acids. CDR3 in amino acids: CASSPRTGAGNSPLHF. The CDR3, as DNA: TGTGCCAGCAGTCCACGGACAGGGGCGGGTAATTCACCCCTCCACTTT.

V usage is TRBV29-1 and J usage is TRBJ2-7; 12 bases fit TRBD2. This CDR3 comprises 17 residues. V lost 4 bases to trimming and J lost 3 bases; unmatched junction nucleotides: 13. Germline V gene lookup returns CDR1 SQVTM and CDR2 ANQGSEA. CDR3 in amino acids: CSVVGDGTSGSHYEQYF. The CDR3 DNA reads as TGCAGCGTTGTGGGGGACGGGACTAGCGGGTCTCACTACGAGCAGTACTTC.

This rearrangement joins TRBV5-6 to TRBJ2-1, with TRBD2 identical over 10 bases. The trim removed 2 bases at V and 0 bases at J, leaving 5 bases unmatched. Germline assignment: CDR1 SGHDT and CDR2 YYEEEE. This CDR3 has 17 residues. This CDR3 is CASSFGLAEPSYNEQFF. The DNA of the CDR3 is TGTGCCAGCAGCTTCGGACTAGCGGAGCCCTCCTACAATGAGCAGTTCTTC.

The chain joins TRBV9 to TRBJ2-2, with D perhaps matching TRBD1 (6 bases). The CDR3 contains 15 residues. V lost 2 bases and J lost 0, with 8 bases in between. Germline V gene sequence: CDR1 SGDLS, CDR2 YYNGEE. CDR3 protein: CASSVGHSNTGELFF. CDR3 DNA sequence: TGTGCCAGCAGCGTGGGACACTCGAACACCGGGGAGCTGTTTTTT.

The chain carries TRBV28 and TRBJ2-1, with D perhaps matching TRBD1 (5 bases). Germline V gives CDR1 MDHEN, CDR2 SYDVKM. The ends were cut back, 6 bases at V and 0 bases at J, with 9 bases in the middle. The length of the CDR3 is 14 residues. The CDR3 sequence is CASRRQSSYNEQFF. CDR3 DNA: TGTGCCAGCAGACGACAGAGCTCCTACAATGAGCAGTTCTTC.

The chain links TRBV27 to TRBJ1-1; 9 bases are a match to TRBD1. Per germline, CDR1 MNHEY and CDR2 SMNVEV (reference sequence). The CDR3 totals 19 residues. V lost 0 bases and J lost 0; bases outside the gene matches: 11. The CDR3 spells CASSLSLRTGAWMNTEAFF. The DNA for the CDR3 is TGTGCCAGCAGTTTATCGCTGAGGACAGGGGCTTGGATGAACACTGAAGCTTTCTTT.

This chain joins TRBV3-1 (or the pseudogene TRBV3-2) and TRBJ2-7; D is perhaps TRBD1 (6 bases). This CDR3 comprises 12 residues. Germline V gene sequence: CDR1 LGHDT, CDR2 YNNKEL (reference sequence). Trimming cost V 1 base and J 7 bases, with 8 bases left between them. CDR3: CASSQGTGEQYF. The CDR3 DNA is TGTGCCAGCAGCCAAGGTACAGGGGAGCAGTACTTC.

The table lists this clone with a few counts. V and J are TRBV13 and TRBJ1-1, with D perhaps matching TRBD1 (5 bases). The CDR3 has 13 amino acids. In germline, CDR1 is PRHDT, CDR2 FYEKMQ (reference sequence). The ends were cut back, 1 base at V and 7 bases at J, with 10 bases in the middle. CDR3 DNA: TGTGCCAGCAGCTTAGTAAGGGGTAGTGAAGCTTTCTTT. Translation: CASSLVRGSEAFF.

The CDR3 protein is CASSAVGAGTGELFF. The CDR3 nucleotides read TGTGCCAGCTCGGCCGTTGGCGCGGGCACCGGGGAGCTGTTTTTT. This sequence joins TRBV18 and TRBJ2-2, with TRBD2 as a possible D gene (5 bases). Per the germline V gene, CDR1 is KGHSH and CDR2 is LQKENI. The V gene lost 6 bases and the J gene lost 4 bases, with 15 bases spanning the gap. The CDR3 is made up of 15 amino acids.

With regard to this clone: Other nucleotide sequences in the sample specify the same CDR3. J is TRBJ1-5 and V is TRBV28; no clear D gene. Trimming took off 6 bases at V and 4 bases at J, with 13 bases between the two ends. Germline assignment: CDR1 MDHEN and CDR2 SYDVKM. The CDR3 is 14 amino acids. The CDR3: CASSSGGSNQPQHF. The CDR3 DNA is TGTGCCAGCAGCTCTGGCGGCTCAAATCAGCCCCAGCATTTT.

The chain is built from TRBV3-1 (or the pseudogene TRBV3-2) and TRBJ1-1, with no clear D. The CDR3 has 14 amino acids. Germline V gene data show CDR1 as LGHDT and CDR2 as YNNKEL (reference sequence). The ends were cut back, 3 bases at V and 1 base at J, with 9 bases in the middle. In DNA form, the CDR3 reads TGTGCCAGCAGCCAGGCGGTAGGGAACACTGAAGCTTTCTTT. Translated: CASSQAVGNTEAFF.

V is TRBV4-1 and J is TRBJ1-1, with D unresolved. The CDR3 is 13 amino acids. In germline, CDR1 is MGHRA, CDR2 YSYEKL. Trimming removed 0 bases from V and 7 bases from J, with 9 bases in between. Here the CDR3 reads CASSQDGEVEAFF. The CDR3, as DNA: TGCGCCAGCAGCCAAGACGGGGAGGTTGAAGCTTTCTTT.

V is TRBV19 and J is TRBJ2-1; 7 bases fit TRBD2. Trimming cost V 4 bases and J 0 bases; bases outside gene matches: 3. CDR3 length: 15 amino acids. Germline V gives CDR1 LNHDA, CDR2 SQIVND (reference sequence). The CDR3 spells CASSTPSGSYNEQFF. As DNA, the CDR3 is TGTGCCAGTAGTACGCCTAGCGGCTCCTACAATGAGCAGTTCTTC.